These 2 T cell receptor beta chains were all obtained from the same sample, sequenced in a study of regulatory T cells in long-lasting Graves disease. Arm-PCR of CDR3 regions with iRepertoire HTBI primers generated TCR beta libraries. TCRdb reprocessed the multiplex PCR reads with MiXCR, giving one entry per CDR3 protein. Here the sample spans about 320,000 distinct CDR3 sequences, more than 15% being singletons. Indicated time point: newly diagnosed GD, antithyroid drugs for less than 3 months. With RNA extracted from PBMCs as input, the TCR library was made. Sample: peripheral blood mononuclear cells (PBMCs), taken at new diagnosis, from a patient treated with antithyroid drugs. These receptors were taken from a female donor with Graves disease.

This clonotype was detected a few times. The rearrangement joins TRBV11-2 to TRBJ1-6; 10 nucleotides match TRBD1. V shed 5 bases, J shed 10 bases, and the junction held 5 bases outside the gene matches. The germline V gene encodes CDR1 SGHAT and CDR2 FQNNGV. The CDR3 sequence is 14 residues long. The CDR3 DNA reads as TGTGCCAGCAGCCCCGGACAGGGGGAGTCACCCCTCCACTTT. Amino acid sequence: CASSPGQGESPLHF.

At least ten counts were recorded for this clonotype. This chain uses TRBV10-3 with TRBJ2-7; 8 nucleotides agree with TRBD2. Trimming at V came to 10 bases and at J to 6 bases, leaving 8 bases not matched to a gene. The V gene's germline CDR1 is ENHRY and CDR2 SYGVKD. The CDR3 is 12 residues long. Written as DNA, the CDR3 is TGTGCCACCAGAGTCCGGGAGGGCGAGCAGTACTTC. The encoded protein is CATRVREGEQYF.